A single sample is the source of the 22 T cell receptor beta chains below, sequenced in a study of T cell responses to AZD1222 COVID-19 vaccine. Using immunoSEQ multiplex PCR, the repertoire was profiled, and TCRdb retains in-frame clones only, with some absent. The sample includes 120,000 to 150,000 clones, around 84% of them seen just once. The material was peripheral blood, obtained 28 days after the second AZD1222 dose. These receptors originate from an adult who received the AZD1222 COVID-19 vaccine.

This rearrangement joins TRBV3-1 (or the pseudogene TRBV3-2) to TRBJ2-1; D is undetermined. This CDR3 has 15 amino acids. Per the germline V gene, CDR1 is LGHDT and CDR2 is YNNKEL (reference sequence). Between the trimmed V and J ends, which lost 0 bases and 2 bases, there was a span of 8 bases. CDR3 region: CASSQDLVPYNEQFF. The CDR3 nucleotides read TGTGCCAGCAGCCAAGATCTAGTACCCTACAATGAGCAGTTCTTC.

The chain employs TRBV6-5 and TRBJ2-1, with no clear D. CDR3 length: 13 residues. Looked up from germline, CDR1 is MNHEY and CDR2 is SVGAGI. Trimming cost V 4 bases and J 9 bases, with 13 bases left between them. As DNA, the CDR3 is TGTGCCAGCAGTTCCCCACATAGGGTTGAGCAGTTCTTC. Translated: CASSSPHRVEQFF.

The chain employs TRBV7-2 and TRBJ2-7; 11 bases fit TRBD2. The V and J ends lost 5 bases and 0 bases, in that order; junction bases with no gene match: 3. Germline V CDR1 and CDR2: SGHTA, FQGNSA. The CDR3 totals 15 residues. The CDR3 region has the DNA TGTGCCAGCAGCCTGACTAGCGGGGCCTCCTACGAGCAGTACTTC. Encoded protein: CASSLTSGASYEQYF.

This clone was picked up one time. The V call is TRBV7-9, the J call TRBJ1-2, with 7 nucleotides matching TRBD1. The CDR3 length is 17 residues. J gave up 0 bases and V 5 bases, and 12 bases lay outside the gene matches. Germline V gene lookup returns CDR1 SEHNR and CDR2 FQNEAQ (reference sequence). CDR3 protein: CASSPDRAHITNYGYTF. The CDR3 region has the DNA TGTGCCAGCAGCCCCGACAGGGCCCATATCACTAACTATGGCTACACCTTC.

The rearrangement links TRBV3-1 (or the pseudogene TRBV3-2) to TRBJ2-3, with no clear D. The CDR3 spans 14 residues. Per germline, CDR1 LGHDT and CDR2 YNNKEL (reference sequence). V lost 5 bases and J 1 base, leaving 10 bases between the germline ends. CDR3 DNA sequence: TGTGCCAGCAGCTTCGGACCCCGCACAGATACGCAGTATTTT. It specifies CASSFGPRTDTQYF.

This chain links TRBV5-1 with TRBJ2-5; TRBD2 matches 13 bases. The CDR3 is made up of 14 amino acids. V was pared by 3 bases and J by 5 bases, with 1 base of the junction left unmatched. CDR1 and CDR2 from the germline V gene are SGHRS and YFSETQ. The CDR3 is CASSSTSGRETQYF. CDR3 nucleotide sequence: TGCGCCAGCAGCTCGACTAGCGGGAGGGAGACCCAGTACTTC.

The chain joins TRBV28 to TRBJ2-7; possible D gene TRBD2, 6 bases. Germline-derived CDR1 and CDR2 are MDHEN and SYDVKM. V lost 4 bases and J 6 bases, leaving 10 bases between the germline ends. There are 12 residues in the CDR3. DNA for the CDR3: TGTGCCAGCAGTTGGGGGGTGGGCGAGCAGTACTTC. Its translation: CASSWGVGEQYF.

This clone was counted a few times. CDR3 protein: CASSLAGFKDRYTEAFF. DNA for the CDR3: TGTGCCAGCAGCTTAGCGGGATTCAAGGACCGATACACTGAAGCTTTCTTT. J is TRBJ1-1 and V is TRBV11-2, with D hard to call. The germline gives CDR1 SGHAT, CDR2 FQNNGV. The CDR3 sequence is 17 residues long. V was cut by 1 base and J by 3 bases, with 18 bases left in between.

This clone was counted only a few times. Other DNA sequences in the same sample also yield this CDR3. CDR3 nucleotide sequence: TGCGCCAGCAGCTTGGCCGGGACAGGGGATCAGCCCCAGCATTTT. This translates into CASSLAGTGDQPQHF. The chain has TRBV5-1 and TRBJ1-5; 10 bases match TRBD1. CDR1 is SGHRS, CDR2 YFSETQ, per germline. The CDR3 extends over 15 amino acids. Unmatched junction bases numbered 2, after V lost 0 bases and J lost 5 bases.

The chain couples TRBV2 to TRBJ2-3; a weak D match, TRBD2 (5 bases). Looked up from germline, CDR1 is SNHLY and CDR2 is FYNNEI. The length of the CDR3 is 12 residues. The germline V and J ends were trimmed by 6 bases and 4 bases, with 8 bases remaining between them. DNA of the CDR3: TGTGCCAGCAGGACACTAGCAGATACGCAGTATTTT. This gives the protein CASRTLADTQYF.

CDR3 region: CASSLLGYNEQFF. The CDR3 DNA reads TGTGCCAGCAGTTTATTGGGTTATAACGAGCAGTTCTTC. The chain combines TRBV28 with TRBJ2-1; the D is unclear. CDR1 and CDR2 from the germline V gene are MDHEN and SYDVKM. Trimming cost V 1 base and J 10 bases, with 11 bases left between them. This CDR3 contains 13 residues. The entire variable domain, with the rest obtained from reference TRBV28 and TRBJ2-1, is as follows: DVKVTQSSRYLVKRTGEKVFLECVQDMDHENMFWYRQDPGLGLRLIYFSYDVKMKEKGDIPEGYSVSREKKERFSLILESASTNQTSMYLCASSLLGYNEQFFGPGTRLTVL.

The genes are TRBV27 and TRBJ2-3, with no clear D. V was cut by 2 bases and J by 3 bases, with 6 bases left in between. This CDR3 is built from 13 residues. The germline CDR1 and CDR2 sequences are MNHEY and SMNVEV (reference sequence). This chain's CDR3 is CASSLGRTDTQYF. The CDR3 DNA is TGTGCCAGCAGTTTAGGCCGGACAGATACGCAGTATTTT.

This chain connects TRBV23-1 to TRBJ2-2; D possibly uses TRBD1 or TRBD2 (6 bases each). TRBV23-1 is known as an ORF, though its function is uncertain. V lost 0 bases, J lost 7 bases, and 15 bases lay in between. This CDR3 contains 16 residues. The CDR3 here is CASSQSQGGYIGELFF. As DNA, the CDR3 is TGCGCCAGCAGTCAATCGCAAGGGGGGTATATCGGGGAGCTGTTTTTT.

The CDR3 bases are TGCGCCAGCAGCTTGGACCCGGCGCTGGGCTATGGCTACACCTTC. Amino acids: CASSLDPALGYGYTF. V and J are TRBV5-1 and TRBJ1-2; D ambiguous. With 0 bases removed from V and 4 bases from J, the gap between germline ends came to 13 bases. Germline assignment: CDR1 SGHRS and CDR2 YFSETQ. The CDR3 has 15 amino acids.

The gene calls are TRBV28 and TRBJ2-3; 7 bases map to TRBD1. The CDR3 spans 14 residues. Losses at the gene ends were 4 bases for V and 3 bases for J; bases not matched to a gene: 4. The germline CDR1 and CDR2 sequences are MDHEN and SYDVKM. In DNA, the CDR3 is TGTGCCAGCAGTTCCCCCAGGGGGACAGATACGCAGTATTTT. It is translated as CASSSPRGTDTQYF.

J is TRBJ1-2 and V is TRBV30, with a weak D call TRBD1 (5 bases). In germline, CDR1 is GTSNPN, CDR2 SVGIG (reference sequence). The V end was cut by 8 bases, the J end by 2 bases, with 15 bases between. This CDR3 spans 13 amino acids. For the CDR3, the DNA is TGTGCCCGCCGGACACTGGGAAACTATGGCTACACCTTC. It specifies CARRTLGNYGYTF. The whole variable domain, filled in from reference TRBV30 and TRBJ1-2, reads SQTIHQWPATLVQPVGSPLSLECTVEGTSNPNLYWYRQAAGRGLQLLFYSVGIGQISSEVPQNLSASRPQDRQFILSSKKLLLSDSGFYLCARRTLGNYGYTFGSGTRLTVV.

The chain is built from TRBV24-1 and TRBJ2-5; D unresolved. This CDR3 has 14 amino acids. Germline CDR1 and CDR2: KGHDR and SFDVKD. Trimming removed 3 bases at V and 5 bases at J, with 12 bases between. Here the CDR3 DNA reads TGTGCCACCAGTGATGCCGGGCCTCGGGAGACCCAGTACTTC. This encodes CATSDAGPRETQYF.

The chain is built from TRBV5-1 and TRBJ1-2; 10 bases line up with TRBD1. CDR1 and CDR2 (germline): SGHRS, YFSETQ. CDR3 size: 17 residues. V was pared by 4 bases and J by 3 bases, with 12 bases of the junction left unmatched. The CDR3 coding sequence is TGCGCCAGCAGCCCGGCCGGGGGACAGGGGTCTTACTATGGCTACACCTTC. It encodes CASSPAGGQGSYYGYTF.

CDR3 amino acids: CASSPDRYHEQYF. The CDR3 region has the DNA TGTGCCAGCAGCCCTGACCGATACCACGAGCAGTACTTC. The gene calls are TRBV28 and TRBJ2-7; D is ambiguous. V dropped 6 bases and J dropped 5 bases, with 14 bases sitting between them. The CDR3 totals 13 residues. CDR1 is MDHEN and CDR2 is SYDVKM in the germline V gene.

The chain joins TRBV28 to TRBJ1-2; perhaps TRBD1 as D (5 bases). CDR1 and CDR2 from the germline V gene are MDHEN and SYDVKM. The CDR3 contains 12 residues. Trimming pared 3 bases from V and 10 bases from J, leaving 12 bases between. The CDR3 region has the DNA TGTGCCAGCAGTTTGGGACGGCGGGACTACACCTTC. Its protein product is CASSLGRRDYTF.

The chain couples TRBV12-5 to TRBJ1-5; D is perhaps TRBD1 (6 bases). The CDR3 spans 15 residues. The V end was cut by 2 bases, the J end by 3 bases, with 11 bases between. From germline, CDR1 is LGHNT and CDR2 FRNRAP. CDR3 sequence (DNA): TGTGCTAGTGGTTTGTCAGGGGCTTTCAATCAGCCCCAGCATTTT. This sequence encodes CASGLSGAFNQPQHF.

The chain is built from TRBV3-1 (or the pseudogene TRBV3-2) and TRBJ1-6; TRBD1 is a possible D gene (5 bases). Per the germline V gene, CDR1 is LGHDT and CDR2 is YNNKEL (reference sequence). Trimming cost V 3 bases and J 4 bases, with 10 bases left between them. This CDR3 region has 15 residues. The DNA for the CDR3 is TGTGCCAGCAGCCAGGTCGGGGGATATAATTCACCCCTCCACTTT. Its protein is CASSQVGGYNSPLHF.